This entry is about one TCR beta chain. Data came from immunoSEQ multiplex PCR; TCRdb stores just in-frame clones and leaves some out. The table lists 130,000 or so clones, about nine tenths of them singletons. The data stem from a study of control samples from healthy donors and cancer patients. The source material was PBMCs. The receptor comes from a man aged 50 to 59 with head and neck cancer.

The CDR3 coding sequence is TGTGCCAGCAGCCAAGGGACAGCGTCAGTCTCTGGAAACACCATATATTTT. Its translation: CASSQGTASVSGNTIYF. The chain couples TRBV3-1 (or the pseudogene TRBV3-2) to TRBJ1-3; D is perhaps TRBD1 (6 bases). Germline V gives CDR1 LGHDT, CDR2 YNNKEL (reference sequence). The CDR3 sequence is 17 residues long. The V end was cut by 1 base, the J end by 0 bases, with 13 bases between.